These T cell receptor beta chains were read from a single sample in a study of PD-1 blockade in classical Hodgkin lymphoma. Only in-frame clones appear in the TCRdb table, and some are missing; sequencing was by immunoSEQ multiplex PCR. This sample has around 10,000 clones, with about 91% found just once. The source material was CD8+ T cells from blood. These receptors all come from a human donor with classical Hodgkin lymphoma. The CDR3 runs from the conserved cysteine through the conserved F or W. The D gene is left open where the match is weak. Not every row has a clone size; where given, it reads once, few, many or a size class.

d_gene,abundance,j_gene,v_gene,CDR3nt,CDR3aa
TRBD2,few,TRBJ2-1,TRBV7-9,TGTGCCAGCAGGTTTAGCGGGGGGGCCATGAATGAGCAGTTCTTC,CASRFSGGAMNEQFF
NA,NA,TRBJ1-5,TRBV10-3,TGTGCCATCAATGACAGGAACGGCAATCAGCCCCAGCATTTT,CAINDRNGNQPQHF
NA,NA,TRBJ2-1,TRBV7-9,TGTGCCAGCAGCTCGACAGAGAGATACAATGAGCAGTTCTTC,CASSSTERYNEQFF
NA,NA,TRBJ1-6,TRBV27,TGTGCCAGCAGTCCGGGACCGCGGAATAATTCACCCCTCCACTTT,CASSPGPRNNSPLHF
NA,once,TRBJ1-2,TRBV4-3,TGCGCCAGCAGCCAAACCGGGGACATCCTCTATGGCTACACCTTC,CASSQTGDILYGYTF
NA,NA,TRBJ1-1,TRBV27,TGTGCCAGCAGTTTTTTAGGGGCGCGATCGAACACTGAAGCTTTCTTT,CASSFLGARSNTEAFF
NA,few,TRBJ2-7,TRBV4-2,TGTGCCAGCAGCGGACTGGGGGCGTACGAGCAGTACTTC,CASSGLGAYEQYF
TRBD2,NA,TRBJ2-7,TRBV5-4,TGTGCCAGCAGCTTTGCTAGCGGGGAGACCTACGAGCAGTACTTC,CASSFASGETYEQYF
TRBD1,NA,TRBJ2-1,TRBV4-3,TGCGCCAGCAGCTATGTGACAGGGCGCAATGAGCAGTTCTTC,CASSYVTGRNEQFF
NA,NA,TRBJ1-2,TRBV19,TGTGCCAGTAGTATGGAACGGGAGACCTATGGCTACACCTTC,CASSMERETYGYTF
TRBD1,NA,TRBJ1-6,TRBV6-1,TGTGCCAGCAGTGTCCCCGGACAGGGTAATAATTCACCCCTCCACTTT,CASSVPGQGNNSPLHF
NA,NA,TRBJ2-3,TRBV13,TGTGCCAGCAGCTTAGCAGGCTCTAGGGATACGCAGTATTTT,CASSLAGSRDTQYF
NA,NA,TRBJ1-6,TRBV10-3,TGTGCCATCAGCCCCGGAAACGACGTGAATTCACCCCTCCACTTT,CAISPGNDVNSPLHF
NA,NA,TRBJ1-1,TRBV27,TGTGCCAGCAGCTCCCTCCCGGGGGATGGCACTGAAGCTTTCTTT,CASSSLPGDGTEAFF
TRBD2,NA,TRBJ2-3,TRBV4-3,TGCGCCAGCAGCCAAGTGGCCCACGGGGAGGGAGATACGCAGTATTTT,CASSQVAHGEGDTQYF
NA,NA,TRBJ1-1,TRBV7-9,TGTGCCAGCAGCTTAACTGGGAGCGGTACTGAAGCTTTCTTT,CASSLTGSGTEAFF
TRBD1,NA,TRBJ2-3,TRBV10-3,TGTGCCATCAGTGAGGACAGGGTCAGCACAGATACGCAGTATTTT,CAISEDRVSTDTQYF
NA,NA,TRBJ2-1,TRBV4-1,TGCGCCAGCAGCCAACACCGACAGAGCTCCTACAATGAGCAGTTCTTC,CASSQHRQSSYNEQFF
NA,few,TRBJ1-6,TRBV5-4,TGTGCCAGCAGTTTGGGTTCGCCACCCCTCCACTTT,CASSLGSPPLHF
TRBD1,NA,TRBJ2-1,TRBV7-9,TGTGCCAGCAGCTCTCTCGGGGACAGGAGACTTTACCCCTCCGGGCAGTTCTTC,CASSSLGDRRLYPSGQFF
NA,NA,TRBJ1-3,TRBV13,TGTGCCAGCAGCTTCACCCGAACAGGAGTCCTTGAAAACACCATATATTTT,CASSFTRTGVLENTIYF
NA,NA,TRBJ2-1,TRBV10-3,TGTGCCATCAGTGGGGGAGAATCAAGTGAGCAGTTCTTC,CAISGGESSEQFF
TRBD1,once,TRBJ2-2,TRBV13,TGTGCCAGCAGCTCCGCCCCTGGACAGGCCGGGGAGCTGTTTTTT,CASSSAPGQAGELFF
TRBD1,NA,TRBJ2-3,TRBV12-5,TGTGCTAGTGGTTCTGGGACAGTCCCTAGCACAGATACGCAGTATTTT,CASGSGTVPSTDTQYF
NA,NA,TRBJ2-3,TRBV7-9,TGTGCCAGCAGCTTCGGGGATAATACGCAGTATTTT,CASSFGDNTQYF
NA,few,TRBJ2-2,TRBV7-7,TGTGCTAGCAGCCCAGGGACATACACCGGGGAGCTGTTTTTT,CASSPGTYTGELFF
TRBD1,once,TRBJ2-1,TRBV9,TGTGCCAGCAGCGCGGGGACAGGGGGCAACAATGAGCAGTTCTTC,CASSAGTGGNNEQFF
TRBD1,NA,TRBJ1-5,TRBV6-5,TGTGCCAGCAGTTATCGGACAGGGACTCAGCCCCAGCATTTT,CASSYRTGTQPQHF
NA,NA,TRBJ2-7,TRBV7-6,TGTGCCAGCAGCTTTGGGCAGAACCCGCCCTACGAGCAGTACTTC,CASSFGQNPPYEQYF
NA,NA,TRBJ1-1,TRBV6-5,TGTGCCAGCAGTTACGGGGCCCCCCAGGGGACTGAAGCTTTCTTT,CASSYGAPQGTEAFF
NA,few,TRBJ2-7,TRBV7-9,TGTGCCAGCAGCTTAGCGTCGGCAGGGGCCCACGAGCAGTACTTC,CASSLASAGAHEQYF
NA,NA,TRBJ2-1,TRBV27,TGTGCCAGCAGTTTCCTCTGGGGGGATTTGACCTACAATGAGCAGTTCTTC,CASSFLWGDLTYNEQFF
TRBD1,NA,TRBJ1-3,TRBV2,TGTGCCAGCAGTGACCCGGGACAGGGGGAGAACACCATATATTTT,CASSDPGQGENTIYF
TRBD1,NA,TRBJ2-7,TRBV7-2,TGTGCCAGCAGCTTAAGGGGGCCGCCCTACGAGCAGTACTTC,CASSLRGPPYEQYF
TRBD1,once,TRBJ1-2,TRBV7-9,TGTGCCAGCAGCAGGGGGAGGGACAGCGACTATGGCTACACCTTC,CASSRGRDSDYGYTF
NA,NA,TRBJ2-7,TRBV10-2,TGCGCCAGCAGTGAGTCTGGTAGCGCCTACGAGCAGTACTTC,CASSESGSAYEQYF
NA,NA,TRBJ2-7,TRBV5-6,TGTGCCAGCAGCCCTGCGCGGTGGCAAACGGCCTACGAGCAGTACTTC,CASSPARWQTAYEQYF
NA,NA,TRBJ2-7,TRBV4-3,TGCGCCAGCAGCCAAGACGAAGGGTCCTCCTACGAGCAGTACTTC,CASSQDEGSSYEQYF